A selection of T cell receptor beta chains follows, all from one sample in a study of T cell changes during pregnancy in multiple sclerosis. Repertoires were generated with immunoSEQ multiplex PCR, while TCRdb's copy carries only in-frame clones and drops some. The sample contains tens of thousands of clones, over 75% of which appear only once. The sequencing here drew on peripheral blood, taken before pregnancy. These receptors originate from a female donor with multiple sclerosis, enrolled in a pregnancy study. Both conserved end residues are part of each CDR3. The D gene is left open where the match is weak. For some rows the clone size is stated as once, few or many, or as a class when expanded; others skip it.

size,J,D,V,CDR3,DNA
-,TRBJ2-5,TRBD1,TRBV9,CASSVGWGQGIETQYF,TGTGCCAGCAGCGTAGGTTGGGGACAGGGAATAGAGACCCAGTACTTC
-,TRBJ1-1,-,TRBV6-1,CASSAWGWSEAFF,TGTGCCAGCAGTGCCTGGGGCTGGAGTGAAGCTTTCTTT
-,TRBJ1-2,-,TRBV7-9,CASRLDSSLYGYTF,TGTGCCAGCAGACTGGACAGTTCTTTATATGGCTACACCTTC
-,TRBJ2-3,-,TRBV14,CASSQVGRNTDTQYF,TGTGCCAGCAGCCAAGTTGGGCGCAACACAGATACGCAGTATTTT
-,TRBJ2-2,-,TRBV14,CASSPAGTLAGELFF,TGTGCCAGCAGCCCAGCCGGGACACTGGCCGGGGAGCTGTTTTTT
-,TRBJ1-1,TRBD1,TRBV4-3,CASSRTGTYQMNTEAFF,TGCGCCAGCAGCCGGACAGGGACGTACCAAATGAACACTGAAGCTTTCTTT
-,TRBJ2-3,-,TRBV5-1,CASMQGYSPDTQYF,TGCGCCAGCATGCAGGGATACTCCCCGGATACGCAGTATTTT
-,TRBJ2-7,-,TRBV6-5,CASSYSRGGSYEQYF,TGTGCCAGCAGTTACTCGAGGGGGGGGTCCTACGAGCAGTACTTC
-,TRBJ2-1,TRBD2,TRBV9,CASSVPTVAGGDSDEQFF,TGTGCCAGCAGCGTACCGACCGTAGCGGGGGGGGATAGCGATGAGCAGTTCTTC
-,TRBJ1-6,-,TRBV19,CASSAAPGSPLHF,TGTGCCAGTAGTGCGGCCCCTGGTTCACCCCTCCACTTT
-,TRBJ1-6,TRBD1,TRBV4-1,CASSQGRGQGPLNSPLHF,TGCGCCAGCAGCCAAGGACGGGGACAGGGCCCTCTAAATTCACCCCTCCACTTT
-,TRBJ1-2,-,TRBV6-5,CASSYPGYGYTF,TGTGCCAGCAGTTACCCCGGCTATGGCTACACCTTC
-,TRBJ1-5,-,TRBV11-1,CASSLGTAGAWGNQPQHF,TGTGCCAGCAGCTTAGGGACTGCGGGCGCCTGGGGCAATCAGCCCCAGCATTTT
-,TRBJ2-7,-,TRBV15,CATSRGQAGYEQYF,TGTGCCACCAGCAGGGGCCAGGCTGGGTATGAGCAGTACTTC
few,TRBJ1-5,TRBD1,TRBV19,CASTRDRGLRGNQPQHF,TGTGCCAGTACCCGGGACAGGGGCCTTAGGGGCAATCAGCCCCAGCATTTT
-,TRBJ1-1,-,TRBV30,CAWNREDTEAFF,TGTGCCTGGAATCGGGAGGACACTGAAGCTTTCTTT
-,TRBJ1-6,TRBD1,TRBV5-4,CASSSGQGNSPLHF,TGTGCCAGCAGCTCCGGACAGGGTAATTCACCCCTCCACTTT
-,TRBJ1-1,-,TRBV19,CASSIDPMNTEAFF,TGTGCCAGTAGTATAGATCCTATGAACACTGAAGCTTTCTTT
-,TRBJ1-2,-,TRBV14,CASSQVTGGSGYTF,TGTGCCAGCAGCCAAGTCACAGGCGGATCTGGCTACACCTTC
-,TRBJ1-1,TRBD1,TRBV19,CASSQTGWGTEAFF,TGTGCCAGTAGCCAGACAGGGTGGGGAACTGAAGCTTTCTTT
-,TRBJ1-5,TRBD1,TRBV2,CASLGTAFSNQPQHF,TGTGCCAGTCTCGGGACAGCCTTTAGCAATCAGCCCCAGCATTTT
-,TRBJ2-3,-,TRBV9,CASSARGTDTQYF,TGTGCCAGCAGCGCCCGGGGCACAGATACGCAGTATTTT
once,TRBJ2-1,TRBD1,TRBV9,CASSVGGQGFFSSYNEQFF,TGTGCCAGCAGCGTAGGGGGACAGGGGTTCTTTAGCTCCTACAATGAGCAGTTCTTC
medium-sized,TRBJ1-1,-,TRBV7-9,CASSPRENLNTEAFF,TGTGCCAGCAGCCCAAGGGAGAACTTGAACACTGAAGCTTTCTTT
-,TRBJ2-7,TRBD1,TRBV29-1,CSATGDRAYEQYF,TGCAGCGCCACAGGGGACAGGGCCTACGAGCAGTACTTC
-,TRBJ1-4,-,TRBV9,CASSPRVGASEKLFF,TGTGCCAGCAGCCCCCGCGTGGGGGCTTCGGAAAAACTGTTTTTT
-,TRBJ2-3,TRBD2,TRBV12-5,CASAPGGGGRTTQYF,TGTGCTAGTGCCCCCGGTGGCGGGGGAAGAACTACGCAGTATTTT
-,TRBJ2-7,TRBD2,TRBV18,CASSPRNSGGYEQYF,TGTGCCAGCTCACCACGCAATAGCGGGGGATACGAGCAGTACTTC
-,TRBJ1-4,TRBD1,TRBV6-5,CASRVDRGREKLFF,TGTGCCAGCAGGGTTGACAGGGGGCGGGAAAAACTGTTTTTT
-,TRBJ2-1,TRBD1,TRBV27,CASSLFRDRAYNEQFF,TGTGCCAGCAGTTTATTTAGGGACAGGGCGTACAATGAGCAGTTCTTC
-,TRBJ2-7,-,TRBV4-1,CASSRTAHPYEQYF,TGCGCCAGCAGCCGTACAGCCCATCCCTACGAGCAGTACTTC
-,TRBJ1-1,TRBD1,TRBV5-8,CASSRQGSTNTEAFF,TGTGCCAGCAGCCGACAGGGGTCCACGAACACTGAAGCTTTCTTT
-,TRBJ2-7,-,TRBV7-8,CASSLISYEQYF,TGTGCCAGCAGCTTAATCAGCTACGAGCAGTACTTC
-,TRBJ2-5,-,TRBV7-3,CASSFTIGETQYF,TGTGCCAGCAGCTTTACAATCGGGGAGACCCAGTACTTC
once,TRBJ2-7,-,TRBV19,CASSSRQNEQYF,TGTGCCAGTAGTTCTCGACAGAACGAGCAGTACTTC
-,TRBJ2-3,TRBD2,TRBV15,CATSRAGGGADTQYF,TGTGCCACCAGCAGAGCCGGCGGGGGGGCAGATACGCAGTATTTT
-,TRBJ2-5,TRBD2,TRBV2,CASSVTSGNEETQYF,TGTGCCAGCAGTGTGACTAGCGGGAACGAAGAGACCCAGTACTTC
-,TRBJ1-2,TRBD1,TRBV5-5,CASRDEDRGTYGYTF,TGTGCCAGCAGGGATGAGGACAGGGGTACCTATGGCTACACCTTC
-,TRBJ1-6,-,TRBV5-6,CASSLGQKNSPLHF,TGTGCCAGCAGCTTGGGACAGAAGAATTCACCCCTCCACTTT
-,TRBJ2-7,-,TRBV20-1,CSADLVREVLF,TGCAGTGCTGACTTGGTCCGAGAGGTGCTCTTC
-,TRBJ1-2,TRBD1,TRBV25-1,CASSNPGQATYGYTF,TGTGCCAGCAGTAATCCGGGACAGGCCACCTATGGCTACACCTTC
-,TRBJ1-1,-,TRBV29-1,CSVGGRGGTEAFF,TGCAGCGTAGGGGGACGGGGGGGCACTGAAGCTTTCTTT
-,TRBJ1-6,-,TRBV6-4,CASSEMEGMNSPLHF,TGTGCCAGCAGTGAAATGGAGGGGATGAATTCACCCCTCCACTTT
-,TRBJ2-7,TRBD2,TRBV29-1,CSVDDMAGGTYEQYF,TGCAGCGTTGACGATATGGCGGGGGGGACCTACGAGCAGTACTTC